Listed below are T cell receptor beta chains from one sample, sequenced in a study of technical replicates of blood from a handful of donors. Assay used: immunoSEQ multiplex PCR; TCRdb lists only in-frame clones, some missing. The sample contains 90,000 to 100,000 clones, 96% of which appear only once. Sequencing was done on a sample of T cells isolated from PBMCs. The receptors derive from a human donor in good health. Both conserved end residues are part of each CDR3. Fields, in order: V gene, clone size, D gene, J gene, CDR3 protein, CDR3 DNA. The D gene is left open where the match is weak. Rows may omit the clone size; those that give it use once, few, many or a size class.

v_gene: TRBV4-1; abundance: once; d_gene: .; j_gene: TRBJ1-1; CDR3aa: CASSQQGSFAEAFF; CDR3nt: TGCGCCAGCAGCCAACAGGGCAGTTTTGCTGAAGCTTTCTTT
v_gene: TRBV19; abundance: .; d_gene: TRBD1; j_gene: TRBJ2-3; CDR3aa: CASTDPQGARADTQYF; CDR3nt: TGTGCCAGTACCGATCCCCAGGGGGCAAGAGCAGATACGCAGTATTTT
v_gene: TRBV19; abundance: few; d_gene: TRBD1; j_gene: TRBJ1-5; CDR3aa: CASVPGQGNQPQHF; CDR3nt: TGTGCCAGTGTCCCGGGACAGGGCAATCAGCCCCAGCATTTT
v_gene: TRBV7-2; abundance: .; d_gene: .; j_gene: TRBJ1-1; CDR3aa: CASSLGHLLNTEAFF; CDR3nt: TGTGCCAGCAGCTTAGGGCACCTCCTGAACACTGAAGCTTTCTTT
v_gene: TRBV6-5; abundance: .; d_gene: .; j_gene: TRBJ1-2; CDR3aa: CASIPASRGNYGYTF; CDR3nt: TGTGCCAGCATCCCGGCAAGCCGGGGGAACTATGGCTACACCTTC
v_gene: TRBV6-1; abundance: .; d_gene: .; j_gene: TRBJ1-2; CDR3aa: CASSEFGTYGYTF; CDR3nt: TGTGCCAGCAGTGAATTCGGTACCTATGGCTACACCTTC
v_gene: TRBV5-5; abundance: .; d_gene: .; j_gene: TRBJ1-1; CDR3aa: CASSGYREKTEAFF; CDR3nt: TGTGCCAGCAGCGGTTACAGGGAGAAGACTGAAGCTTTCTTT
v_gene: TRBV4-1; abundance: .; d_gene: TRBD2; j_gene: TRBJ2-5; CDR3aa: CASRTSGKETQYF; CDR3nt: TGCGCCAGCAGGACTAGCGGCAAAGAGACCCAGTACTTC
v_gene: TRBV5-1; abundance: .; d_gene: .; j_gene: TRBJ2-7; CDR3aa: CASSLSGYEQYF; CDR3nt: TGCGCCAGCAGCTTGAGCGGCTACGAGCAGTACTTC
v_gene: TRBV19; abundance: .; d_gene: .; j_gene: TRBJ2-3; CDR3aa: CASSRDFRRDTQYF; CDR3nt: TGTGCCAGTAGTAGGGACTTCAGGAGAGATACGCAGTATTTT
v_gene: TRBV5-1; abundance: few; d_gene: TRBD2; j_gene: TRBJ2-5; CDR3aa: CASTPLQTSGSETQYF; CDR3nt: TGCGCCAGCACCCCGCTGCAGACTAGCGGGAGCGAGACCCAGTACTTC
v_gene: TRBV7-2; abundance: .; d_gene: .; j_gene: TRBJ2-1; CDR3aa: CASSLGDWRQFF; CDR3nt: TGTGCCAGCAGCTTAGGGGACTGGCGGCAGTTCTTC
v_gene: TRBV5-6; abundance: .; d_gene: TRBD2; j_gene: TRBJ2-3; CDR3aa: CASSLLEGAGDTQYF; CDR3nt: TGTGCCAGCAGCTTGTTAGAGGGAGCGGGGGATACGCAGTATTTT
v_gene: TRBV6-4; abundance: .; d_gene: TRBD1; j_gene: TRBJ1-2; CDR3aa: CASSEQGTYGYTF; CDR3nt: TGTGCCAGCAGTGAACAGGGGACCTATGGCTACACCTTC
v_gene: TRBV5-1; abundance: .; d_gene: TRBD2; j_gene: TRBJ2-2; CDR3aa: CASSLAGRVWSGELFF; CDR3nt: TGCGCCAGCAGCTTGGCCGGGAGGGTTTGGTCCGGGGAGCTGTTTTTT
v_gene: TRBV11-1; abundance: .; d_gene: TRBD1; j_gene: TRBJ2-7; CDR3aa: CASSLPRDRGREQYF; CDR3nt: TGTGCCAGCAGCTTACCCCGGGACAGGGGAAGGGAGCAGTACTTC
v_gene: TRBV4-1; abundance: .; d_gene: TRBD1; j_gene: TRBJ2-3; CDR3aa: CASSPDRSTDTQYF; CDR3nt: TGCGCCAGCAGCCCGGACAGGTCTACAGATACGCAGTATTTT
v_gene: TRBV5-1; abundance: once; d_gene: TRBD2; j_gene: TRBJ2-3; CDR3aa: CASSLESGGLLADTQYF; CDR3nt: TGCGCCAGCAGCTTGGAGTCGGGGGGGTTATTAGCAGATACGCAGTATTTT
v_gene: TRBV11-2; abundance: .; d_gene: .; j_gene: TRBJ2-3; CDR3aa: CASSFEAEVDTQYF; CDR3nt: TGTGCCAGCAGCTTTGAAGCGGAGGTAGATACGCAGTATTTT
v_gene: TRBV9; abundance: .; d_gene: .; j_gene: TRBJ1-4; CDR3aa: CASSAPQILHGEKLFF; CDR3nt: TGTGCCAGCAGCGCCCCCCAAATACTTCATGGTGAAAAACTGTTTTTT
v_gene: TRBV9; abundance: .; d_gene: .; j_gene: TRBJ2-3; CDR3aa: CASSVGSADTQYF; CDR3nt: TGTGCCAGCAGCGTAGGGTCGGCAGATACGCAGTATTTT
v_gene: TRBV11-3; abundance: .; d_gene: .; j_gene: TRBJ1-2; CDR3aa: CASSSPANYGYTF; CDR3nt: TGTGCCAGCAGCTCCCCAGCTAACTATGGCTACACCTTC
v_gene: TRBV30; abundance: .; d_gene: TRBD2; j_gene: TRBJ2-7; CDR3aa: CAWSPGGGYEQYF; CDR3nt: TGTGCCTGGTCCCCCGGGGGGGGCTACGAGCAGTACTTC
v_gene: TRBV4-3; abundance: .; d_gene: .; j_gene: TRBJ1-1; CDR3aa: CASSQEYRGVAEAFF; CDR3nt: TGCGCCAGCAGCCAAGAATACCGGGGGGTGGCTGAAGCTTTCTTT
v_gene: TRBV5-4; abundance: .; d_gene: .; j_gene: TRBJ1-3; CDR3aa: CASSPAGSGNTIYF; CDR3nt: TGTGCCAGCAGCCCAGCGGGGTCAGGAAACACCATATATTTT
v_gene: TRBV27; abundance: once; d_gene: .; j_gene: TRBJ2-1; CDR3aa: CASSFGGIYEQFF; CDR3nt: TGTGCCAGCAGTTTTGGGGGGATCTATGAGCAGTTCTTC
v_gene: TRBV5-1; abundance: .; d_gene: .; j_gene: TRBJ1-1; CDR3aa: CASKAQGLPILNTEAFF; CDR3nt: TGCGCCAGCAAGGCACAGGGCCTTCCCATTTTAAACACTGAAGCTTTCTTT
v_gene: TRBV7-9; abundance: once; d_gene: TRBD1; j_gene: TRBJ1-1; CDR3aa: CASSSMTGEDTEAFF; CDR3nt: TGTGCCAGCAGCTCCATGACAGGGGAGGACACTGAAGCTTTCTTT
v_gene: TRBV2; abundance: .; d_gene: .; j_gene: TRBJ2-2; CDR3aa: CASSGGRTGELFF; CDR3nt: TGTGCCAGCAGTGGGGGCCGCACCGGGGAGCTGTTTTTT
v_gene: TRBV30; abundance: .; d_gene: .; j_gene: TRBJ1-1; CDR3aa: CAWITDMNTEAFF; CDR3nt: TGTGCCTGGATCACGGACATGAACACTGAAGCTTTCTTT
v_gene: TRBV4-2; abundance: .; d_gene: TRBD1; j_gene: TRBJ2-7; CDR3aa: CASSQTGTGGNNYEQYF; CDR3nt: TGTGCCAGCAGCCAGACAGGGACGGGCGGCAATAACTACGAGCAGTACTTC
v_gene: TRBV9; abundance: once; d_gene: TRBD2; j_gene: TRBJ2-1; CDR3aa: CASSVAQTSEYNEQFF; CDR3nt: TGTGCCAGCAGCGTAGCTCAGACTAGCGAATACAATGAGCAGTTCTTC
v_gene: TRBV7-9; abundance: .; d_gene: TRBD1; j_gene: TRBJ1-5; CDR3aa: CASSLGQGAYQPQHF; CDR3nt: TGTGCCAGCAGCTTAGGACAGGGGGCCTATCAGCCCCAGCATTTT